This entry is about one TCR beta chain. This entry is derived from a study of blood T cell repertoires in COVID-19. At the level of the study: The cDNA or gDNA used as material had been derived from T cells, B-cell-depleted T cells, or PBMCs.

Original processing notes: Amplification of reference gene primers provided the estimated nucleated cell counts. TCRdb's table, derived via immunoSEQ multiplex PCR, lists solely in-frame clones and lacks some. For V, J and clone size, that table is used; D and trimming come from the DNA. This sample has 300,000 to 450,000 clones; 70% to 90% occur once, and the top ten carry about 2.1%. The ends lost 7 bases at V and 3 bases at J; junction bases unmatched: 3. Germline loops: CDR1 SNHLY, CDR2 FYNNEI. The CDR3 extends over 14 amino acids. The chain couples TRBV2 to TRBJ1-5; 10 bases match TRBD1. Sequenced input: peripheral blood. The receptor's source is a woman aged 60 to 75 with COVID-19, enrolled during active disease. The CDR3 reads CASKDRGPNQPQHF. CDR3 sequence (DNA): TGTGCCAGCAAAGACAGGGGGCCCAATCAGCCCCAGCATTTT.